These T cell receptor beta chains were read from a single sample in a study of cytotoxic CD8 clonotypes in ibrutinib-treated CLL. Assay used: immunoSEQ multiplex PCR; TCRdb lists only in-frame clones, some missing. Found here are about 200,000 clones, around 72% of them singletons; the top ten hold under 15%. The sequences come from PBMCs, collected after 24 months of ibrutinib treatment. Every receptor here comes from a human donor with chronic lymphocytic leukemia. Each CDR3 is given with its conserved first and last residue. Each record gives: V gene, clone size, J gene, D gene, CDR3 DNA, CDR3 protein. A D gene is named only where the DNA matches it firmly. A row's size may be missing; if present it is once, few, many or a size class.

v_gene: TRBV6-4; abundance: -; j_gene: TRBJ2-2; d_gene: TRBD1; CDR3nt: TGTGCCAGCAGTCCTGACAGGGCTAACGGGGAGCTGTTTTTT; CDR3aa: CASSPDRANGELFF
v_gene: TRBV15; abundance: -; j_gene: TRBJ1-1; d_gene: -; CDR3nt: TGTGCCACCAGCAGAGGCGGGACTCTGAACACTGAAGCTTTCTTT; CDR3aa: CATSRGGTLNTEAFF
v_gene: TRBV7-3; abundance: -; j_gene: TRBJ2-1; d_gene: -; CDR3nt: TGTGCCAGCAGCTTATTTTCTTGGGGCACCTACAATGAGCAGTTCTTC; CDR3aa: CASSLFSWGTYNEQFF
v_gene: TRBV6-6; abundance: -; j_gene: TRBJ2-3; d_gene: -; CDR3nt: TGTGCCAGCAGTTACCAGATCACAGATACGCAGTATTTT; CDR3aa: CASSYQITDTQYF
v_gene: TRBV6-6; abundance: -; j_gene: TRBJ2-7; d_gene: -; CDR3nt: TGTGCCAGCAGTTCGCACGGGTACTCCTACGAGCAGTACTTC; CDR3aa: CASSSHGYSYEQYF
v_gene: TRBV4-3; abundance: -; j_gene: TRBJ1-2; d_gene: TRBD1; CDR3nt: TGCGCCAGCAGCCAACCGACAGGGGTCTATGGCTACACCTTC; CDR3aa: CASSQPTGVYGYTF
v_gene: TRBV15; abundance: -; j_gene: TRBJ2-5; d_gene: -; CDR3nt: TGTGCCACCAGCAGATTAGGACATCCCACATACTTC; CDR3aa: CATSRLGHPTYF
v_gene: TRBV19; abundance: -; j_gene: TRBJ1-3; d_gene: -; CDR3nt: TGTGCCAGTAGTATGCCGGGGGTGAAAAACACCATATATTTT; CDR3aa: CASSMPGVKNTIYF
v_gene: TRBV6-1; abundance: -; j_gene: TRBJ2-7; d_gene: -; CDR3nt: TGTGCCAGCAGTGAAAGGAGGGTTGTCGAGCAGTACTTC; CDR3aa: CASSERRVVEQYF
v_gene: TRBV7-8; abundance: few; j_gene: TRBJ1-5; d_gene: -; CDR3nt: TGTGCCAGCAGCCAAGCAACGGGGGTTTATAGCAATCAGCCCCAGCATTTT; CDR3aa: CASSQATGVYSNQPQHF
v_gene: TRBV7-3; abundance: few; j_gene: TRBJ2-5; d_gene: -; CDR3nt: TGTGCCAGCAGCTTAACGAAGTCAGAGACCCAGTACTTC; CDR3aa: CASSLTKSETQYF
v_gene: TRBV18; abundance: -; j_gene: TRBJ2-7; d_gene: -; CDR3nt: TGTGCCAGCTCACCACCAGGATGGGCCAGAGACTACGAGCAGTACTTC; CDR3aa: CASSPPGWARDYEQYF
v_gene: TRBV7-2; abundance: once; j_gene: TRBJ2-1; d_gene: -; CDR3nt: TGTGCCAGCAGCTTAGTAACGAATTCTTACAATGAGCAGTTCTTC; CDR3aa: CASSLVTNSYNEQFF
v_gene: TRBV11-3; abundance: few; j_gene: TRBJ2-7; d_gene: TRBD1; CDR3nt: TGTGCCAGCAGCATAGGGACAGCGTACGAGCAGTACTTC; CDR3aa: CASSIGTAYEQYF
v_gene: TRBV27; abundance: -; j_gene: TRBJ2-7; d_gene: -; CDR3nt: TGTGCCAACGGCTACGAGCAGTACTTC; CDR3aa: CANGYEQYF
v_gene: TRBV13; abundance: -; j_gene: TRBJ2-3; d_gene: -; CDR3nt: TGTGCCAGCAGCCAATTGCTATCAGATACGCAGTATTTT; CDR3aa: CASSQLLSDTQYF
v_gene: TRBV9; abundance: few; j_gene: TRBJ2-3; d_gene: TRBD2; CDR3nt: TGTGCCAGCAGCGTAGCTGGACTAGCGGGATCAGATACGCAGTATTTT; CDR3aa: CASSVAGLAGSDTQYF
v_gene: TRBV30; abundance: -; j_gene: TRBJ2-2; d_gene: -; CDR3nt: TGTGCCTGGAGTGTACTAGGCGACTACACCGGGGAGCTGTTTTTT; CDR3aa: CAWSVLGDYTGELFF
v_gene: TRBV18; abundance: -; j_gene: TRBJ1-4; d_gene: -; CDR3nt: TGTGCCAGCTCACCCGCCAGTGGGGAAAAACTGTTTTTT; CDR3aa: CASSPASGEKLFF
v_gene: TRBV30; abundance: few; j_gene: TRBJ1-2; d_gene: TRBD1; CDR3nt: TGTGCCTGGGAAAAGGGGGCTGGCTACACCTTC; CDR3aa: CAWEKGAGYTF
v_gene: TRBV10-3; abundance: -; j_gene: TRBJ2-1; d_gene: -; CDR3nt: TGTGCCATCAGTACTGGGGGGTATGAGCAGTTCTTC; CDR3aa: CAISTGGYEQFF
v_gene: TRBV5-4; abundance: -; j_gene: TRBJ1-2; d_gene: -; CDR3nt: TGTGCCAGCAGCTTGGCCGCCAGAAACTATGGCTACACCTTC; CDR3aa: CASSLAARNYGYTF
v_gene: TRBV2; abundance: -; j_gene: TRBJ2-5; d_gene: -; CDR3nt: TGTGCCAGCAAAAGGGACTACCAAGAGACCCAGTACTTC; CDR3aa: CASKRDYQETQYF
v_gene: TRBV5-4; abundance: -; j_gene: TRBJ2-6; d_gene: TRBD2; CDR3nt: TGTGCCAGCAGCTTTAATGAGGGAGGGCCGGGTGGGGCCAACGTCCTGACTTTC; CDR3aa: CASSFNEGGPGGANVLTF
v_gene: TRBV5-1; abundance: -; j_gene: TRBJ2-7; d_gene: TRBD2; CDR3nt: TGCGCCAGCAGCTTGGAAGGCGCGGCGGGGGGGGACGAGCAGTACTTC; CDR3aa: CASSLEGAAGGDEQYF
v_gene: TRBV29-1; abundance: -; j_gene: TRBJ2-1; d_gene: TRBD1; CDR3nt: TGCAGCGTTGAAGCGCCCGGGACAGCCAATGAGCAGTTCTTC; CDR3aa: CSVEAPGTANEQFF
v_gene: TRBV27; abundance: once; j_gene: TRBJ2-5; d_gene: TRBD1; CDR3nt: TGTGCCTCGTCAGGGGGTGTTCAAGAGACCCAGTACTTC; CDR3aa: CASSGGVQETQYF
v_gene: TRBV6-1; abundance: -; j_gene: TRBJ2-7; d_gene: -; CDR3nt: TGTGCCAGCAGTGAACACAGTTTCGAGCAGTACTTC; CDR3aa: CASSEHSFEQYF
v_gene: TRBV2; abundance: -; j_gene: TRBJ2-7; d_gene: TRBD2; CDR3nt: TGTGCCAGCAGTGACCTTGGGCTAGCGGGAGGAAGAGAGCAGTACTTC; CDR3aa: CASSDLGLAGGREQYF
v_gene: TRBV5-1; abundance: -; j_gene: TRBJ2-1; d_gene: TRBD1; CDR3nt: TGCGCCAGCAGCATTCGACGACAGGGGGCGAGCTACAATGAGCAGTTCTTC; CDR3aa: CASSIRRQGASYNEQFF
v_gene: TRBV27; abundance: few; j_gene: TRBJ1-2; d_gene: -; CDR3nt: TGTGCCAGCAGGGGGCTTGGCCCCTATGGCTACACCTTC; CDR3aa: CASRGLGPYGYTF
v_gene: TRBV9; abundance: -; j_gene: TRBJ2-6; d_gene: -; CDR3nt: TGTGCCAGCAGCGAGGCTGGGGCCAACGTCCTGACTTTC; CDR3aa: CASSEAGANVLTF
v_gene: TRBV7-6; abundance: -; j_gene: TRBJ2-7; d_gene: -; CDR3nt: TGTGCCAGCAGCGCTAGGAGCTCCTACGAGCAGTACTTC; CDR3aa: CASSARSSYEQYF
v_gene: TRBV11-2; abundance: few; j_gene: TRBJ2-7; d_gene: -; CDR3nt: TGTGCCAGCAGCTTAGATCCAGATTCCTACGAGCAGTACTTC; CDR3aa: CASSLDPDSYEQYF
v_gene: TRBV30; abundance: -; j_gene: TRBJ1-3; d_gene: -; CDR3nt: TGTGCCTGGAGTGTACGGGTTAGCTCTGGAAACACCATATATTTT; CDR3aa: CAWSVRVSSGNTIYF
v_gene: TRBV27; abundance: -; j_gene: TRBJ2-2; d_gene: TRBD1; CDR3nt: TGTGCCAGCAGTTCTATGGACAGGGGGAACACCGGGGAGCTGTTTTTT; CDR3aa: CASSSMDRGNTGELFF
v_gene: TRBV6-1; abundance: -; j_gene: TRBJ2-1; d_gene: -; CDR3nt: TGTGCCAGCAGTCTAAGGGTGGGAGAAGAGCAGTTCTTC; CDR3aa: CASSLRVGEEQFF
v_gene: TRBV12-2; abundance: once; j_gene: TRBJ2-7; d_gene: -; CDR3nt: TGTGCAAGTCGCTTACCTAGGACTAGCGGGAGAGCTTACGAGCAGTACTTC; CDR3aa: CASRLPRTSGRAYEQYF
v_gene: TRBV6-6; abundance: -; j_gene: TRBJ2-7; d_gene: -; CDR3nt: TGTGCCAGCAGTTACTCCGGGGCTACTGAGCAGTACTTC; CDR3aa: CASSYSGATEQYF
v_gene: TRBV9; abundance: -; j_gene: TRBJ1-2; d_gene: TRBD1; CDR3nt: TGTGCCAGCAGCGCCCTAACAGGGGGGAGTGGCTACACCTTC; CDR3aa: CASSALTGGSGYTF
v_gene: TRBV28; abundance: -; j_gene: TRBJ2-7; d_gene: -; CDR3nt: TGTGCCAGCAGTTTCCGACTTTCCTACGAGCAGTACTTC; CDR3aa: CASSFRLSYEQYF
v_gene: TRBV6-6; abundance: -; j_gene: TRBJ2-5; d_gene: TRBD2; CDR3nt: TGTGCCAGCAGTTATCCTGCGGGAGGACAGTACTTC; CDR3aa: CASSYPAGGQYF
v_gene: TRBV11-2; abundance: few; j_gene: TRBJ2-7; d_gene: -; CDR3nt: TGTGCCAGCAGCTTAGTTCGGGAACAGGGCTGGCAGTACTTC; CDR3aa: CASSLVREQGWQYF
v_gene: TRBV27; abundance: -; j_gene: TRBJ2-5; d_gene: TRBD2; CDR3nt: TGTGCCAGCAGTCCCCGAATGACAGCGGGAGGAAGAGAGACCCAGTACTTC; CDR3aa: CASSPRMTAGGRETQYF
v_gene: TRBV5-4; abundance: -; j_gene: TRBJ2-7; d_gene: -; CDR3nt: TGTGCCAGCAGCTTGGGCAGGACCGCGTACTACGAGCAGTACTTC; CDR3aa: CASSLGRTAYYEQYF
v_gene: TRBV13; abundance: once; j_gene: TRBJ2-3; d_gene: -; CDR3nt: TGTGCCAGCAGCCAATACGGCAGCACTGACACAGATACGCAGTATTTT; CDR3aa: CASSQYGSTDTDTQYF
v_gene: TRBV5-6; abundance: -; j_gene: TRBJ2-7; d_gene: -; CDR3nt: TGTGCCAGCAGCTTGGGTGTAGGGAGCGAGCAGTACTTC; CDR3aa: CASSLGVGSEQYF
v_gene: TRBV4-3; abundance: -; j_gene: TRBJ2-3; d_gene: -; CDR3nt: TGCGCCAGCAGCCAAGTTATACACCACACAGATACGCAGTATTTT; CDR3aa: CASSQVIHHTDTQYF
v_gene: TRBV18; abundance: -; j_gene: TRBJ1-4; d_gene: TRBD1; CDR3nt: TGTGCCAGCTCACTCACAGGACAGGGCATTAATGAAAAACTGTTTTTT; CDR3aa: CASSLTGQGINEKLFF
v_gene: TRBV27; abundance: -; j_gene: TRBJ2-2; d_gene: -; CDR3nt: TGTGCCAGCACCACCGGGCAGGGATGGACCGGGGAGCTGTTTTTT; CDR3aa: CASTTGQGWTGELFF
v_gene: TRBV18; abundance: once; j_gene: TRBJ1-4; d_gene: -; CDR3nt: TGTGCCAGCTCACCCGGGACGATCGAACTGTTTTTT; CDR3aa: CASSPGTIELFF